This T cell receptor (beta chain) appears in the sequencing data of a study of chemoradiotherapy in HPV16-positive cancers. Here immunoSEQ multiplex PCR was the method, and the copy in TCRdb shows in-frame clones only, minus some. The top ten clones hold less than 8.5% of a sample with around 1,600 clones, 85% to 95% of them seen once. This CDR3 comprises 22 residues. Germline CDR1 and CDR2: SGDLS and YYNGEE. Trimming took 0 bases from V and 3 from J; bases not matched to a gene: 18. The chain recombines TRBV9 with TRBJ2-3, with TRBD2 identical over 14 bases. This sequence originates from a human donor with HPV-associated anogenital cancer. Material: tumor tissue, obtained from a patient who underwent chemoradiotherapy. In DNA, the CDR3 is TGTGCCAGCAGCGTAGGGAGGGAGTGGGGACTAGCGGGAGACGATGGTACAGATACGCAGTATTTT. Translation: CASSVGREWGLAGDDGTDTQYF.